This entry lists 9 T cell receptor beta chains sequenced from one sample in a study of vaccination effects on CD4 cells after COVID-19. No antigens are known for them. Sequencing was performed with immunoSEQ multiplex PCR; in TCRdb, only in-frame clones are kept and a portion is missing. Of tens of thousands of clones listed, roughly 79% are singletons. The ViraFEST assay expanded antigen-specific CD4+ T cells with viral peptide pools before sequencing. Cultured cells yielded isolated CD4+ T cells after approximately nine days. Having tested negative for nucleocapsid antibodies, the vaccine recipients showed no prior SARS-CoV-2 infection. Sample: CD4+ T cells from PBMCs cultured with HCoV-OC43 spike peptides, taken before COVID-19 vaccination. Stated subset: HCoV-OC43 spike overlapping peptide pool stimulation. These receptors originate from a human donor who received a COVID-19 vaccine.

This clone has just one count. This chain joins TRBV5-1 and TRBJ2-5, with D tentatively TRBD1 (7 bases). Germline-derived CDR1 and CDR2 are SGHRS and YFSETQ. The V and J ends lost 3 bases and 5 bases respectively, with 17 bases between them. This CDR3 region has 15 residues. The CDR3 loop is CASSSPQGEEETQYF. CDR3 coding DNA: TGCGCCAGCAGCTCACCTCAGGGGGAGGAGGAGACCCAGTACTTC.

The chain joins TRBV11-2 to TRBJ2-7, with TRBD1 as a possible D gene (6 bases). Germline V gene lookup returns CDR1 SGHAT and CDR2 FQNNGV. The V end lost 4 bases, the J end lost 5 bases, and 18 bases lay between the germline ends. This CDR3 spans 15 amino acids. The chain's CDR3 is CASSSRRQATDEQYV. DNA of the CDR3: TGTGCCAGCAGCTCCCGACGACAGGCGACGGACGAGCAGTACGTC.

The table lists this clone with a few counts. The V gene is TRBV2, the J gene TRBJ2-7; TRBD1 is a possible D gene (6 bases). The CDR3 loop spans 14 amino acids. CDR1 is SNHLY, CDR2 FYNNEI, per germline. V lost 3 bases, J lost 0 bases, and 9 bases lay in between. The CDR3 DNA sequence: TGTGCCAGCAGTGACCAGGGGAGCTCCTACGAGCAGTACGTC. Amino acid sequence: CASSDQGSSYEQYV.

The gene calls are TRBV5-1 and TRBJ1-1; maybe TRBD1 (5 bases). CDR1 is SGHRS, CDR2 YFSETQ, per germline. The CDR3 totals 15 residues. Trimming left V 0 bases short and J 1 base short, with 10 bases between. The CDR3: CASSLVGGPNTEAFF. CDR3 in DNA: TGCGCCAGCAGCTTGGTTGGGGGACCGAACACTGAAGCTTTCTTT.

The chain couples TRBV7-2 to TRBJ2-7; D is perhaps TRBD2 (5 bases). Trimming removed 5 bases from V and 6 bases from J, with 17 bases in between. CDR1 and CDR2 (germline): SGHTA, FQGNSA. The CDR3 consists of 14 residues. This chain's CDR3 is CASSPGPLRGEQYV. The CDR3 DNA sequence: TGTGCCAGCAGCCCCGGACCACTTCGGGGCGAGCAGTACGTC.

The rearrangement links TRBV6-2 or TRBV6-3 to TRBJ1-5; D is uncertain. This CDR3 contains 15 residues. V was cut by 2 bases and J by 8 bases, with 16 bases left in between. Germline V gives CDR1 MNHEY, CDR2 SVGEGT. The CDR3 is CASSYVWLGAEPQHF. CDR3 DNA: TGTGCCAGCAGTTACGTCTGGCTGGGAGCGGAGCCCCAGCATTTT.

This clone was seen a few times. The V gene is TRBV4-1, the J gene TRBJ2-1; D may be TRBD1 (6 bases). Germline CDR1 is MGHRA and CDR2 is YSYEKL. V lost 5 bases, J lost 6 bases, and 23 bases lay in between. This CDR3 is 17 amino acids long. The CDR3 DNA sequence: TGCGCCAGCAGCACGAACAGGGCCCGCAACCCCCCCAATGAGCAGTTCTTC. Amino acids: CASSTNRARNPPNEQFF.

This clone has only one observation. The V and J genes are TRBV15 and TRBJ1-5, with D perhaps matching TRBD1 (6 bases). The CDR3 length is 19 residues. CDR1 is LNHNV, CDR2 YYDKDF, per germline (reference sequence). The V gene lost 0 bases and the J gene lost 0 bases, with 18 bases spanning the gap. CDR3 region: CATSRERGWGTSSNQPQHF. CDR3 DNA sequence: TGTGCCACCAGCAGAGAGAGGGGGTGGGGGACCTCTAGCAATCAGCCCCAGCATTTT.

V gene TRBV5-4 combines with J gene TRBJ2-2; the D call may be TRBD1 or TRBD2 (5 bases each). V lost 0 bases, J lost 4 bases, and 10 bases lay in between. Germline V CDR1 and CDR2: SGHNT, YYREEE (reference sequence). The CDR3 covers 15 residues. CDR3 DNA sequence: TGTGCCAGCAGCTTGGCTATAGGGACCACCGGGGAGCTGTTTTTT. As protein: CASSLAIGTTGELFF.